Included here is one T cell receptor (beta chain) sequence, with context. This clonotype has a count of ten or more. No base quality information exists; no much larger clone differs at one position. The CDR3, cysteine through phenylalanine, is 16 amino acids long. Only the CDR3 region is kept as DNA, spanning 48 bases read in frame from base 1. The germline V gene encodes CDR1 MNHEY and CDR2 SVGEGT. The junction shows trimming of 5 bases on V and 6 bases on J, and the gene matches do not reach 12 bases of it. TCR cDNA was made using 5'RACE template switching, a step that added a universal primer site and unique molecular identifiers. Priming for cDNA synthesis came from both the TCR alpha and TCR beta constant segments. Two PCR steps were used to amplify libraries, with sample barcodes and sequencing adapters being added in the second step. Sequencing of the libraries was done on either Illumina HiSeq 2500 (2x100 bp) or NovaSeq (2x150 bp). Turning to the authors' computational methods: MIGEC was used to demultiplex reads and collapse the reads into UMI consensus sequences, and MiXCR was used for V(D)J alignment. Clonotypes responding to the vaccine were identified with edgeR on replicate PBMC samples, with the criteria of FDR below 0.01 and a log2 fold change above 5 up to day 15. CD4 or CD8 identity was assigned to each bulk clonotype according to whether the clonotype was present at higher abundance in the sequenced CD4 repertoire or the sequenced CD8 repertoire. To estimate how each clone was distributed across memory phenotypes, clonotype frequencies in memory subsets were weighted by the numbers of FACS-sorted cells. TCRdb applied fastp at Q25 and MiXCR to the public reads, then kept only in-frame beta chains. Entries that share a CDR3 protein sequence are merged under the most common genes and DNA. These V and J calls rely on TCRdb rather than the paper's analysis. For this sample the table gives 13,000 or so distinct CDR3 sequences, of which 4.5% to 6% were detected only once. Together, the top ten hold less than 55% of the sample.

The data are from a study of T cells after yellow fever vaccination (dated by TCRdb to about 2019). With respect to the entire study: Using CD3, CD45RA, CCR7 and CD95 staining, memory subsets (EM, EMRA, CM and Tscm) were sorted on a BD FACS Aria III. Blood was collected at multiple timepoints before and after primary and secondary immunization, and bulk PBMC replicates and cell subsets were isolated. Libraries from fractions with low cell numbers were prepared with the SMART-Seq v4 Ultra Low Input RNA kit. Two healthy male donors, one aged 18 to 30 and one aged 30 to 40 years, made up the cohort. Sorting of memory subsets took place on days 0, 15 and 45 and at 18 months after primary vaccination, as well as on days 0, 15 and 45 after the 30-year booster. Bulk TCR alpha and beta repertoires were sequenced longitudinally to track T-cell clones before and after primary and booster YFV17D yellow fever vaccination. Here is what the overall study found, with its caveats: After the booster, most clones that had expanded after primary vaccination were detected again (about 95% of CD4 and about 88% of CD8), suggesting broad maintenance of memory. Compared with the primary T-cell response, the secondary T-cell response was faster but weaker, reaching its peak on day 5 rather than on day 15. FACS-sorted repertoires could contain abundant contaminating clonotypes from the bulk population, so computational filtering was required. In the sorted memory subsets on day 0, nearly all vaccine-responding clonotypes were below the level of detection. Because the study included only a couple of donors, the extent to which the findings can be generalized is limited. A small fraction of clonotypes showed up in both the CD4 and CD8 compartments, probably as a result of convergent recombination.

The treatment or condition label for this specimen denotes: live attenuated yellow fever vaccine strain. A standard Ficoll-Paque protocol was used to isolate PBMCs from peripheral blood. For sorted memory subsets, RNA extraction was done with the RNeasy Micro Kit. This TCR was sampled from a man aged 25-45 years who received the YFV17D yellow fever vaccine. Here the chain combines TRBV6-2 or TRBV6-3 and TRBJ2-1; TRBD2 agrees with 8 junctional bases. Sequencing was performed on PBMCs, either bulk or a sorted T-cell subset (CD4+, CD8+, memory, or dextramer-sorted; not recorded which), taken 45 days after the yellow fever booster vaccination. The CDR3 sequence is CASSTSLAGGPNEQFF. The nucleotide sequence reads as follows: TGTGCCAGCAGTACCTCTTTGGCGGGAGGCCCCAATGAGCAGTTCTTC.